The entry below gives a single T cell receptor beta chain sequence along with its context. Original processing notes: Reference gene primer amplification gave nucleated cell count estimates. Sequencing used immunoSEQ multiplex PCR; TCRdb keeps in-frame clones, though not all of them. V and J calls and clone size are those listed in that table; D and trimming were worked out from the DNA. The sample contains about 74,000 clones, over 85% of which appear only once. This record comes from a study of blood T cell repertoires in COVID-19. Study context: The samples span acute and convalescent COVID-19 from the United States, Italy and Spain. Nucleic acid was either cDNA or gDNA, and it came from T cells, B-cell-depleted T cells, or PBMCs.

CDR3 length equals 14 residues. The germline V gene has CDR1 SGHRS and CDR2 YFSETQ. The trim removed 4 bases at V and 4 bases at J, leaving 4 bases unmatched. The material sequenced was peripheral blood. This TCR was sampled from a human donor in a cohort sampled during active COVID-19. This chain links TRBV5-1 with TRBJ2-3; 9 bases line up with TRBD2. The CDR3 region is CASSPLAGADTQYF. CDR3 DNA: TGCGCCAGCAGCCCATTAGCGGGAGCAGATACGCAGTATTTT.